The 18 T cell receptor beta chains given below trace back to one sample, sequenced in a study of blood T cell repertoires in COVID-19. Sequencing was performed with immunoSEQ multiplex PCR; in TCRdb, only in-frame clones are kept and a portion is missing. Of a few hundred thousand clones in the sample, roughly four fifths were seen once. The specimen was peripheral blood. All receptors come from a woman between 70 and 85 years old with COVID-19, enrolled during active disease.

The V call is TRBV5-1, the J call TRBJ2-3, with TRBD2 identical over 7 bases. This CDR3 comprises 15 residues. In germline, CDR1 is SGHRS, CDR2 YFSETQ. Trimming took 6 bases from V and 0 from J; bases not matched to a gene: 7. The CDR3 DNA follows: TGCGCCAGCAAAACGACTAGCACAAGCACAGATACGCAGTATTTT. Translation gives CASKTTSTSTDTQYF.

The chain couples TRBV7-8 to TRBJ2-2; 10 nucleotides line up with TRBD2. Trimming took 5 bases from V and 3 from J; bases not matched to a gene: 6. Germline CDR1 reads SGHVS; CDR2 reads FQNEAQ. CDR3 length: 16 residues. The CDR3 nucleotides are TGTGCCAGCAGCACCCGGACTAGCGGATACACCGGGGAGCTGTTTTTT. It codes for CASSTRTSGYTGELFF.

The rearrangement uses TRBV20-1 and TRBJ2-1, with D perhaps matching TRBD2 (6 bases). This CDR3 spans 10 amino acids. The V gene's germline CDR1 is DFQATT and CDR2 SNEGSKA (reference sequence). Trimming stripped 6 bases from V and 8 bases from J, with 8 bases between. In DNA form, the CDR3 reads TGCAGTGCATCTAGCGATGAGCAGTTCTTC. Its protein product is CSASSDEQFF.

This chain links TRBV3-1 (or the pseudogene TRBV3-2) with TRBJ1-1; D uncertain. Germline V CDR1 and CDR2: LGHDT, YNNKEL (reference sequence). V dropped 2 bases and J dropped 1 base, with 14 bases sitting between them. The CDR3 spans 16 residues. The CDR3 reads CASSQRRTSPNTEAFF. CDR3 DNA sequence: TGTGCCAGCAGCCAACGAAGGACTTCCCCGAACACTGAAGCTTTCTTT.

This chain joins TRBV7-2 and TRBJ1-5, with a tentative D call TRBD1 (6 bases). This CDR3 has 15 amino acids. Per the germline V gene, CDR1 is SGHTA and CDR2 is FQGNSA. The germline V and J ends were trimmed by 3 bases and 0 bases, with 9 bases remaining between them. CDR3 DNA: TGTGCCAGCAGCTTGGCGGGGGCTAGCAATCAGCCCCAGCATTTT. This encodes CASSLAGASNQPQHF. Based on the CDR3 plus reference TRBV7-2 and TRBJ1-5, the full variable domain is GAGVSQSPSNKVTEKGKDVELRCDPISGHTALYWYRQSLGQGLEFLIYFQGNSAPDKSGLPSDRFSAERTGGSVSTLTIQRTQQEDSAVYLCASSLAGASNQPQHFGDGTRLSIL.

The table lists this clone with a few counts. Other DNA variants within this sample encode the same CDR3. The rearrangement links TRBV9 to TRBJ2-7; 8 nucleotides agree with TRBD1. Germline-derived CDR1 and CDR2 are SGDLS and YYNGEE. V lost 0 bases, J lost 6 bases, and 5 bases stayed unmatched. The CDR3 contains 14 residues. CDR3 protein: CASSVDAGGLEQYF. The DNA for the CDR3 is TGTGCCAGCAGCGTAGATGCAGGGGGCCTCGAGCAGTACTTC.

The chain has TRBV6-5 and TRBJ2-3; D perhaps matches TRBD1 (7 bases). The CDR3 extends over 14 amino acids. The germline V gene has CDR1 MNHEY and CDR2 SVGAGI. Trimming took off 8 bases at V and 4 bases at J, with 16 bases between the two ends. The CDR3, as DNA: TGTGCCAGCTGCCGGACAGGCGGGGCAGATACGCAGTATTTT. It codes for CASCRTGGADTQYF.

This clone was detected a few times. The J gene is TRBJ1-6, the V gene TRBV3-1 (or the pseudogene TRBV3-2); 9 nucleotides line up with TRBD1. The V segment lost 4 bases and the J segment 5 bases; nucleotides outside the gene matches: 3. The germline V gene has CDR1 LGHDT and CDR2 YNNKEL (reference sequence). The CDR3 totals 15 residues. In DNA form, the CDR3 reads TGTGCCAGCAGCCTACAGGGGGCGGATAATTCACCCCTCCACTTT. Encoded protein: CASSLQGADNSPLHF.

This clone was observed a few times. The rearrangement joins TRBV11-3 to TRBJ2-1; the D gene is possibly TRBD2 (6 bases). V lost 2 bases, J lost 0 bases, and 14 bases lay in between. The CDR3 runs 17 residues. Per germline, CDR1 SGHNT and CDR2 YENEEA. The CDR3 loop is CASSLNLRGTSYNEQFF. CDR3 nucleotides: TGTGCCAGCAGCTTAAACTTGCGGGGTACCTCCTACAATGAGCAGTTCTTC. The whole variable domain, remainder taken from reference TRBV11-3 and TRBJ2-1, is EAGVVQSPRYKIIEKKQPVAFWCNPISGHNTLYWYLQNLGQGPELLIRYENEEAVDDSQLPKDRFSAERLKGVDSTLKIQPAELGDSAVYLCASSLNLRGTSYNEQFFGPGTRLTVL.

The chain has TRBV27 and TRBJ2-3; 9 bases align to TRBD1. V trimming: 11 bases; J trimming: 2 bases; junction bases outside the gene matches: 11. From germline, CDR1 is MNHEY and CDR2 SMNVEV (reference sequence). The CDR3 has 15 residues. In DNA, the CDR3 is TGTGCCTCCCACCCGGGACAGGGATTCACAGATACGCAGTATTTT. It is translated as CASHPGQGFTDTQYF.

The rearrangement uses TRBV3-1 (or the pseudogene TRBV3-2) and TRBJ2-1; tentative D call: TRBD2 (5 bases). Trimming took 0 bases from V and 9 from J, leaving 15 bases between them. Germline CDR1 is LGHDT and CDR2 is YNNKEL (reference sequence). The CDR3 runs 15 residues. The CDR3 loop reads CASSQERAPVGEQFF. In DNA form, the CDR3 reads TGTGCCAGCAGCCAAGAGCGGGCCCCGGTTGGTGAGCAGTTCTTC.

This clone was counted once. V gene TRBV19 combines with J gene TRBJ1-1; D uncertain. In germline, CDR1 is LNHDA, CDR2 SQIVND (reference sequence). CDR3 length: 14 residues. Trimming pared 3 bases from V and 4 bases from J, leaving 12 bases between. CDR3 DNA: TGTGCCAGTAGTATCCAATTAGACACCACTGAAGCTTTCTTT. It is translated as CASSIQLDTTEAFF. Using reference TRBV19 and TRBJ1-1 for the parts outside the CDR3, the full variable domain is DGGITQSPKYLFRKEGQNVTLSCEQNLNHDAMYWYRQDPGQGLRLIYYSQIVNDFQKGDIAEGYSVSREKKESFPLTVTSAQKNPTAFYLCASSIQLDTTEAFFGQGTRLTVV.

The CDR3 bases are TGCGCCAGCACCCCCCAAGCGGGAGCATCAGATACGCAGTATTTT. The encoded protein is CASTPQAGASDTQYF. The rearrangement links TRBV5-1 to TRBJ2-3, with 8 bases identical to TRBD2. With 6 bases clipped from V and 4 bases from J, the junction kept 10 bases outside the gene matches. The CDR3 has 15 residues. The germline gives CDR1 SGHRS, CDR2 YFSETQ.

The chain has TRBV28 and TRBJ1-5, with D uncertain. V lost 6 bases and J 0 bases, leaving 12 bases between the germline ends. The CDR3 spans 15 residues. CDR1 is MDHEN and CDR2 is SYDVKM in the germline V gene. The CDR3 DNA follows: TGTGCCAGCAGAACGGAGACCTATAGCAATCAGCCCCAGCATTTT. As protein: CASRTETYSNQPQHF.

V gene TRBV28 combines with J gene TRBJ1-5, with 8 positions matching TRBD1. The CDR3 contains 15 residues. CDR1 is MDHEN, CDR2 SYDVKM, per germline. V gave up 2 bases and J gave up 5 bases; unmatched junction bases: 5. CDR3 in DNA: TGTGCCAGCAGTTTAGGACAGGGCAATTATCAGCCCCAGCATTTT. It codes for CASSLGQGNYQPQHF.

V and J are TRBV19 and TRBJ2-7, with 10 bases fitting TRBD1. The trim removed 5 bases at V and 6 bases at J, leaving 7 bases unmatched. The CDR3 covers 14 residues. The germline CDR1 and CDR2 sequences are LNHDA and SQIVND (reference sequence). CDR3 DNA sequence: TGTGCCAGTAGTCAGACAGGGGGCGCATTCGAGCAGTACTTC. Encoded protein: CASSQTGGAFEQYF.

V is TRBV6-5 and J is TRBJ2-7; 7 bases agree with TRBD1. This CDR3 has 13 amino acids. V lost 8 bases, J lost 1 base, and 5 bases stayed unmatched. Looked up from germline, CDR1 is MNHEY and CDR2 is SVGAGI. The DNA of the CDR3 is TGTGCCAGCCCTAGACAGGGTTCCTACGAGCAGTACTTC. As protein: CASPRQGSYEQYF.

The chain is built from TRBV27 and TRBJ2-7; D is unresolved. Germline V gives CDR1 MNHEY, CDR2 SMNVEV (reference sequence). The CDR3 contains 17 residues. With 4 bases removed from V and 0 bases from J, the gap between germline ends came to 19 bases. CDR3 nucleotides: TGTGCCAGCAGTTCCCCTTCTAGATCTCCGAGCTCCTACGAGCAGTACTTC. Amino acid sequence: CASSSPSRSPSSYEQYF.